Below, 13 T cell receptor beta chains from the same sample are listed, as sequenced in a study of T cells in localized non-small cell lung cancer. Some clones are missing from TCRdb's copy, which holds only in-frame ones; the method was immunoSEQ multiplex PCR. The table lists 40,000 or so clones, 79% of them singletons. Sequenced material: PBMCs, taken before any cancer treatment. These receptors came from a woman aged 35-75 years with stage II squamous cell lung carcinoma.

This CDR3 is CASSQRLNTDTQYF. The CDR3 bases are TGCGCCAGCAGCCAGAGACTGAACACAGATACGCAGTATTTT. V and J are TRBV4-3 and TRBJ2-3; D gene ambiguous. Germline V gene lookup returns CDR1 LGHNA and CDR2 YSLEER. CDR3 length: 14 residues. The V and J ends lost 3 bases and 2 bases respectively, with 9 bases between them.

The chain recombines TRBV7-6 with TRBJ2-3; 10 bases align to TRBD2. There are 15 residues in the CDR3. V was pared by 3 bases and J by 1 base, with 1 base of the junction left unmatched. CDR1 SGHVS and CDR2 FNYEAQ come from the germline V gene. CDR3 in amino acids: CASSFLAGGTDTQYF. The CDR3 DNA sequence: TGTGCCAGCAGCTTTCTAGCGGGAGGCACAGATACGCAGTATTTT.

This chain links TRBV6-5 with TRBJ2-1; D uncertain. Germline V lookup: CDR1 MNHEY, CDR2 SVGAGI. This CDR3 has 13 residues. V lost 4 bases, J lost 7 bases, and 11 bases lay in between. The CDR3 bases are TGTGCCAGCAGTTCCTCGCCACTTAATGAGCAGTTCTTC. Translating it yields CASSSSPLNEQFF.

The V and J genes are TRBV28 and TRBJ1-6; 9 bases agree with TRBD1. This CDR3 comprises 15 residues. V trimming: 3 bases; J trimming: 9 bases; junction bases outside the gene matches: 6. CDR1 and CDR2 from the germline V gene are MDHEN and SYDVKM. This chain's CDR3 is CASSFGQGRGSPLHF. The CDR3 nucleotides are TGTGCCAGCAGTTTCGGACAGGGGCGGGGTTCACCCCTCCACTTT.

The chain employs TRBV27 and TRBJ2-1, with 12 bases aligning to TRBD2. In germline, CDR1 is MNHEY, CDR2 SMNVEV (reference sequence). The CDR3 consists of 15 residues. V was clipped by 4 bases and J by 8 bases; unmatched bases: 6. CDR3 protein: CASSSWTSGKDEQFF. CDR3 DNA: TGTGCCAGCAGTTCATGGACTAGCGGGAAGGATGAGCAGTTCTTC.

The V gene is TRBV19, the J gene TRBJ1-5; no reliable D call. V dropped 3 bases and J dropped 2 bases, with 17 bases sitting between them. The CDR3 consists of 17 residues. CDR1 is LNHDA and CDR2 is SQIVND in the germline V gene (reference sequence). The CDR3 region has the DNA TGTGCCAGTAGTATCCCCCCGGAAGGCGAGGGCAATCAGCCCCAGCATTTT. This translates into CASSIPPEGEGNQPQHF.

This chain links TRBV27 with TRBJ2-1, with TRBD2 matching over 8 bases. This CDR3 contains 15 residues. Germline V gives CDR1 MNHEY, CDR2 SMNVEV (reference sequence). V dropped 4 bases and J dropped 4; count of bases not matched to a gene: 6. The CDR3 loop is CASSSGLGGYNEQFF. In DNA, the CDR3 is TGTGCCAGCAGTTCGGGACTAGGAGGATACAATGAGCAGTTCTTC.

Points on this clone: An end of the junction does not agree with germline; a read error may underlie this. The V call is TRBV4-1, the J call TRBJ2-7; 8 bases map to TRBD2. The CDR3 is 16 residues long. Per germline, CDR1 MGHRA and CDR2 YSYEKL. CDR3 coding DNA: TGTGCCAGCAGCCATGCCTCGGGACTAGGTAGATACGAGCAGTACTTC. It codes for CASSHASGLGRYEQYF.

This clone was found a few times. The genes are TRBV7-9 and TRBJ1-5; 11 bases are shared with TRBD1. CDR1 is SEHNR and CDR2 is FQNEAQ in the germline V gene (reference sequence). CDR3 length: 15 residues. V shed 5 bases and J 5 bases; nucleotides not matched to a gene: 5. CDR3: CASSSRDRGYQPQHF. CDR3 nucleotide sequence: TGTGCCAGCAGCAGCCGGGACAGGGGGTATCAGCCCCAGCATTTT.

This chain joins TRBV6-4 and TRBJ2-1, with D possibly TRBD1 on 6 matching bases. Trimming stripped 5 bases from V and 6 bases from J, with 14 bases between. The CDR3 is 14 amino acids. The V gene's germline CDR1 is MRHNA and CDR2 SNTAGT. The CDR3 reads CASSLDSYANEQFF. CDR3 DNA: TGTGCCAGCAGTCTGGACAGTTACGCCAATGAGCAGTTCTTC.

There are a few counts of this clone. The rearrangement links TRBV5-1 to TRBJ1-2; D unresolved. The CDR3 runs to 13 residues. V lost 2 bases, J lost 2 bases, and 7 bases lay in between. The germline V gene encodes CDR1 SGHRS and CDR2 YFSETQ. CDR3 loop: CASSLRGNYGYTF. The DNA for the CDR3 is TGCGCCAGCAGCTTAAGAGGGAACTATGGCTACACCTTC.

This chain joins TRBV4-3 and TRBJ1-1; D is unclear. Trimming pared 0 bases from V and 11 bases from J, leaving 16 bases between. The CDR3 totals 14 residues. CDR1 is LGHNA, CDR2 YSLEER, per germline. As DNA, the CDR3 is TGCGCCAGCAGCCAAGATCCAGGTAACCTGGGGGCTTTCTTT. It codes for CASSQDPGNLGAFF.

V and J are TRBV7-9 and TRBJ2-3; D remains ambiguous. Germline CDR1 and CDR2: SEHNR and FQNEAQ (reference sequence). V dropped 7 bases and J dropped 7 bases, with 9 bases sitting between them. The length of the CDR3 is 11 residues. The CDR3 sequence: CASTDLHTQYF. The CDR3 DNA is TGTGCCAGCACGGACCTACATACGCAGTATTTT.